This T cell receptor (beta chain) was documented in a study of T-cell memory formation after mild COVID-19. General study points: Clonal second-wave expansions that peaked on day 37 had unconfirmed SARS-CoV-2 specificity. A subset of responding clones appeared in pre-infection memory, suggesting cross-reactive memory joined.

MiXCR, applied by TCRdb to the 5' RACE reads, yields one record per CDR3 protein. The sample yields approximately 440,000 distinct CDR3 sequences, roughly 20% seen once. This clonotype was counted between two and nine times. Its antigen is unidentified. The CDR3 sequence is 15 residues long. The V gene lost 6 bases and the J gene lost 4 bases, with 16 bases spanning the gap. The V gene's germline CDR1 is MNHEY and CDR2 SMNVEV (reference sequence). The chain links TRBV27 to TRBJ1-5; the D gene is possibly TRBD1 (6 bases). The receptor comes from an adult woman who had mild COVID-19 (a few samples of this study predate the infection). Cell type and time point are not known. The sequenced sample consisted of PBMCs or a T cell subset sorted from them (not recorded which). The CDR3: CASRPGQGMNQPQHF. Here the CDR3 DNA reads TGTGCCAGCAGACCGGGACAAGGGATGAATCAGCCCCAGCATTTT.